This entry lists 8 T cell receptor beta chains sequenced from one sample in a study of shared clonotypes between healthy human individuals. Assay used: immunoSEQ multiplex PCR; TCRdb lists only in-frame clones, some missing. The sample consists of about 480,000 clones, about three quarters of them appearing once. What was sequenced was PBMCs. The receptors originated from a woman in her 40s in good health. Some clones in this sample may be carry-over from other donors' samples.

The chain is built from TRBV9 and TRBJ2-7; 11 bases line up with TRBD1. CDR1 is SGDLS and CDR2 is YYNGEE in the germline V gene. Unmatched junction bases numbered 11, after V lost 3 bases and J lost 6 bases. The CDR3 covers 16 residues. CDR3 in amino acids: CASSARGQGALGEQYF. CDR3 bases: TGTGCCAGCAGCGCCAGAGGACAGGGGGCGCTGGGCGAGCAGTACTTC.

The chain recombines TRBV15 with TRBJ2-7; tentative D call: TRBD2 (7 bases). Germline loops: CDR1 LNHNV, CDR2 YYDKDF (reference sequence). The ends were cut back, 7 bases at V and 5 bases at J, with 24 bases in the middle. This CDR3 contains 16 residues. The CDR3 here is CATTKRGGAGNDEQYF. CDR3 nucleotide sequence: TGTGCCACCACCAAAAGGGGGGGGGCAGGGAACGACGAGCAGTACTTC.

The genes are TRBV30 and TRBJ1-2; no firm D call. Germline V gene data show CDR1 as GTSNPN and CDR2 as SVGIG (reference sequence). The CDR3 loop spans 14 amino acids. V was shortened by 1 base and J by 7 bases, with 16 bases between the two germline ends. CDR3 region: CAWSEQIPPRGYTF. The CDR3 DNA is TGTGCCTGGAGTGAACAAATTCCACCGCGTGGCTACACCTTC.

The chain combines TRBV11-2 with TRBJ2-2, with 7 bases fitting TRBD2. This CDR3 has 15 residues. Germline lookup yields CDR1 SGHAT and CDR2 FQNNGV. The trim removed 5 bases at V and 5 bases at J, leaving 8 bases unmatched. The CDR3 region has the DNA TGTGCCAGCAGCCCATATGCGGGAGATACCGGGGAGCTGTTTTTT. As protein: CASSPYAGDTGELFF. The entire variable domain, with the rest obtained from reference TRBV11-2 and TRBJ2-2, is as follows: EAGVAQSPRYKIIEKRQSVAFWCNPISGHATLYWYQQILGQGPKLLIQFQNNGVVDDSQLPKDRFSAERLKGVDSTLKIQPAKLEDSAVYLCASSPYAGDTGELFFGEGSRLTVL.

This clone was detected once. J is TRBJ2-7 and V is TRBV15; D is possibly TRBD2 (6 bases). Germline loops: CDR1 LNHNV, CDR2 YYDKDF (reference sequence). The V end was cut by 1 base, the J end by 2 bases, with 12 bases between. The CDR3 has 15 amino acids. The CDR3 loop reads CATSRVRGITYEQYF. The CDR3, as DNA: TGTGCCACCAGCAGAGTTCGCGGGATTACCTACGAGCAGTACTTC.

This clone was recorded a few times. The rearrangement links TRBV18 to TRBJ2-6; D ambiguous. The CDR3 length is 17 residues. Germline V gene sequence: CDR1 KGHSH, CDR2 LQKENI. Trimming left V 2 bases short and J 0 bases short, with 11 bases between. The CDR3 DNA sequence: TGTGCCAGCTCACCAGGTCTCACGGGCTCTGGGGCCAACGTCCTGACTTTC. Protein: CASSPGLTGSGANVLTF.

The chain has TRBV19 and TRBJ2-7, with D possibly being TRBD1 or TRBD2 (5 bases each). Germline V lookup: CDR1 LNHDA, CDR2 SQIVND (reference sequence). CDR3 length equals 14 residues. V lost 9 bases to trimming and J lost 6 bases, with 21 bases between them. The CDR3 loop reads CASKSNRGEGEQYF. For the CDR3, the DNA is TGTGCCAGCAAATCAAATCGAGGGGAAGGCGAGCAGTACTTC.

The sample holds one count of this clone. Other DNA sequences from this sample encode an identical CDR3 as well. This sequence joins TRBV7-9 and TRBJ2-2; TRBD2 is a possible D gene (5 bases). The CDR3 is 13 amino acids. Trimming took 3 bases from V and 7 from J, leaving 9 bases between them. CDR1 SEHNR and CDR2 FQNEAQ come from the germline V gene (reference sequence). The CDR3 loop is CASSFRESGELFF. The CDR3 bases are TGTGCCAGCAGCTTTAGGGAGAGCGGGGAGCTGTTTTTT.